Below, one T cell receptor (beta chain) is given with its context. This clone's antigen is unknown. Nothing much larger sits one base from this clone, and base qualities are not available. The CDR3 covers 14 residues, taking in both the cysteine and the phenylalanine. The read is trimmed to its CDR3 DNA, 42 bases read in frame from base 1. The germline V gene (reference sequence) gives CDR1 as LGHDT and CDR2 as YNNKEL. The V end loses 5 bases and the J end loses 2 bases, and a stretch of 12 bases separates them. The library was made by the immunoSEQ multiplex PCR assay. TCRdb holds this immuneACCESS table with in-frame rearrangements only. Some clones are missing; in checked studies, unresolved V genes explain under half, and the rest has no known cause. The sample yields 110,000 or so clones; 80% to 90% were counted once. Together, the top ten hold less than 40% of the sample. The data derive from a study of control samples from healthy donors and cancer patients (dated by TCRdb to 2018 to 2020).

Sequencing was done on a sample of blood. The receptor comes from a man in his fifties or sixties in good health. This receptor chain uses TRBV3-1 (or the pseudogene TRBV3-2) and TRBJ1-2, with TRBD1 perhaps the D gene, on 6 matching bases. CDR3 loop: CASSTTGRNYGYTF. DNA sequence: TGTGCCAGCAGCACGACAGGTCGGAACTATGGCTACACCTTC.